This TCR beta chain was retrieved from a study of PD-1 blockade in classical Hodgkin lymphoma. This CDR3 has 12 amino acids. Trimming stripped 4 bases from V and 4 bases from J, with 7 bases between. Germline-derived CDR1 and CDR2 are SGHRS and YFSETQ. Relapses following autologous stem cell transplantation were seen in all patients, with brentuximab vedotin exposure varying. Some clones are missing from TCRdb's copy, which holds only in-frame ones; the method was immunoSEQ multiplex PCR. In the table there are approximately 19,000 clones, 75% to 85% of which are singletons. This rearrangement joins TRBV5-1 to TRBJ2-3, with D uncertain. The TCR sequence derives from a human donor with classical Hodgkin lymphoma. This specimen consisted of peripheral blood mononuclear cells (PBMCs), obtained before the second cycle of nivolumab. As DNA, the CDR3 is TGCGCCAGCAGCCCCCAATCAGATACGCAGTATTTT. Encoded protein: CASSPQSDTQYF.